This entry lists 30 T cell receptor beta chains sequenced from one sample in a study of blood T cell repertoires in COVID-19. The protocol was immunoSEQ multiplex PCR, while the TCRdb copy is restricted to in-frame clones and leaves out a portion. The sample lists about 220,000 clones, 82% occurring once. Sequenced sample: peripheral blood. The receptors stem from a woman in her 70s with COVID-19, enrolled during active disease.

The genes are TRBV27 and TRBJ1-1; weak D call: TRBD1 (5 bases). Between the trimmed V and J ends, which lost 5 bases and 0 bases, there was a span of 16 bases. Germline V CDR1 and CDR2: MNHEY, SMNVEV (reference sequence). The CDR3 is made up of 16 amino acids. Here the CDR3 reads CASSRRWGLMNTEAFF. The CDR3, as DNA: TGTGCCAGCAGTCGGAGATGGGGCCTCATGAACACTGAAGCTTTCTTT.

The rearrangement joins TRBV7-9 to TRBJ2-1, with D possibly matching TRBD2 (5 bases). Trimming stripped 7 bases from V and 7 bases from J, with 14 bases between. This CDR3 spans 13 amino acids. Germline CDR1 and CDR2: SEHNR and FQNEAQ (reference sequence). CDR3 DNA: TGTGCCAGCATCCCTTGGGGAGTGAATGAGCAGTTCTTC. It encodes CASIPWGVNEQFF.

This rearrangement joins TRBV13 to TRBJ1-3; 9 nucleotides agree with TRBD1. Looked up from germline, CDR1 is PRHDT and CDR2 is FYEKMQ (reference sequence). The junction had 6 bases not matched to a gene; V was cut back by 5 bases and J by 4 bases. The CDR3 covers 15 residues. CDR3 in DNA: TGTGCCAGCAGCACACGGACAGGGGCAGGAAACACCATATATTTT. This gives the protein CASSTRTGAGNTIYF.

The chain is built from TRBV27 and TRBJ1-2; 10 nucleotides align to TRBD1. Germline CDR1 and CDR2: MNHEY and SMNVEV (reference sequence). The ends lost 0 bases at V and 0 bases at J; junction bases unmatched: 7. The CDR3 spans 18 residues. The CDR3 sequence is CASSLSGGGTGANYGYTF. DNA of the CDR3: TGTGCCAGCAGTTTATCTGGTGGGGGGACAGGGGCTAACTATGGCTACACCTTC.

This rearrangement joins TRBV18 to TRBJ1-2; D gene ambiguous. V lost 3 bases to trimming and J lost 2 bases, with 13 bases between them. The CDR3 length is 15 residues. In germline, CDR1 is KGHSH, CDR2 LQKENI. The CDR3 DNA reads as TGTGCCAGCTCACCTTCCGTCGGGGAGAACTATGGCTACACCTTC. This codes for CASSPSVGENYGYTF.

The chain couples TRBV28 to TRBJ2-7, with 8 bases matching TRBD1. CDR3 size: 13 residues. CDR1 and CDR2 from the germline V gene are MDHEN and SYDVKM. The J segment lost 2 bases and the V segment lost 8 bases, leaving 5 bases of the junction unmatched. The CDR3 nucleotides read TGTGCCAGCCGACAGGGGTCCCCCTACGAGCAGTACTTC. Its translation is CASRQGSPYEQYF.

This chain links TRBV19 with TRBJ1-1; D unclear. CDR1 is LNHDA, CDR2 SQIVND, per germline (reference sequence). CDR3 length equals 12 residues. The ends were cut back, 3 bases at V and 7 bases at J, with 9 bases in the middle. The CDR3, as DNA: TGTGCCAGTAGTATCGTCCCGTTTGAAGCTTTCTTT. It is translated as CASSIVPFEAFF.

The chain recombines TRBV19 with TRBJ1-1; D might be TRBD1 (5 bases). V shed 6 bases and J shed 0 bases, with 14 bases lying between them. Germline CDR1 and CDR2: LNHDA and SQIVND (reference sequence). The CDR3 is 15 amino acids. The CDR3 DNA reads as TGTGCCAGTAGCCCACAGTGGGGCGTGAACACTGAAGCTTTCTTT. Protein: CASSPQWGVNTEAFF.

The chain recombines TRBV7-2 with TRBJ1-2; D possibly corresponds to TRBD1 (5 bases). Trimming removed 1 base from V and 2 bases from J, with 14 bases in between. Germline values: CDR1 SGHTA, CDR2 FQGNSA. CDR3 length: 16 residues. CDR3 nucleotides: TGTGCCAGCAGCTTAGGAGACGCGGGGCGGAACTATGGCTACACCTTC. Encoded protein: CASSLGDAGRNYGYTF.

V and J are TRBV7-2 and TRBJ1-5; D ambiguous. V was clipped by 4 bases and J by 3 bases, with 16 bases between them. CDR1 and CDR2 from the germline V gene are SGHTA and FQGNSA. The CDR3 runs to 16 residues. The CDR3, as DNA: TGTGCCAGCAGCTATCTCAGTCCGGGTTCCAATCAGCCCCAGCATTTT. This encodes CASSYLSPGSNQPQHF.

This chain links TRBV4-2 with TRBJ1-1, with unresolved D. The germline CDR1 and CDR2 sequences are LGHNA and YNFKEQ. Between the trimmed V and J ends, which lost 0 bases and 9 bases, there was a span of 26 bases. This CDR3 has 18 amino acids. The CDR3 DNA sequence: TGTGCCAGCAGCCAAGAAACCGGCGCGACGCGACTGGGAGTTAAAGCTTTCTTT. It yields the protein CASSQETGATRLGVKAFF.

This clone was picked up one time. The V gene is TRBV30, the J gene TRBJ1-1; tentatively, D is TRBD1 (6 bases). CDR3 size: 11 residues. Trimming stripped 7 bases from V and 2 bases from J, with 8 bases between. Germline V gene sequence: CDR1 GTSNPN, CDR2 SVGIG (reference sequence). The CDR3 region is CAYGTNTEAFF. The CDR3 DNA reads as TGTGCCTATGGGACAAACACTGAAGCTTTCTTT.

The gene calls are TRBV11-2 and TRBJ2-1; 10 bases map to TRBD1. CDR3 size: 15 residues. The germline V gene has CDR1 SGHAT and CDR2 FQNNGV. With 6 bases clipped from V and 8 bases from J, the junction kept 10 bases outside the gene matches. The chain's CDR3 is CASSSPGQGWYEQFF. The CDR3 bases are TGTGCCAGCAGTTCTCCGGGACAGGGGTGGTATGAGCAGTTCTTC.

The table lists this clone with a few counts. The V call is TRBV27, the J call TRBJ1-5, with 11 bases lining up with TRBD1. With 5 bases clipped from V and 7 bases from J, the junction kept 10 bases outside the gene matches. The germline V gene encodes CDR1 MNHEY and CDR2 SMNVEV (reference sequence). The CDR3 is made up of 16 amino acids. The CDR3: CASSPNGQGARQPQHF. DNA for the CDR3: TGTGCCAGCAGTCCAAACGGACAGGGGGCGAGGCAGCCCCAGCATTTT.

The rearrangement joins TRBV14 to TRBJ2-7, with D hard to call. V lost 0 bases and J 5 bases, leaving 14 bases between the germline ends. From germline, CDR1 is SGHDN and CDR2 FVKESK. The CDR3 has 15 amino acids. CDR3 sequence (DNA): TGTGCCAGCAGCCAAGATACCGAGGAGAAGAACGAGCAGTACTTC. It encodes CASSQDTEEKNEQYF.

The rearrangement links TRBV28 to TRBJ1-1; D not resolved. Trimming removed 4 bases at V and 0 bases at J, with 9 bases between. Germline V gene lookup returns CDR1 MDHEN and CDR2 SYDVKM. The CDR3 spans 14 residues. The CDR3 region has the DNA TGTGCCAGCAGTTCCCCTGGCCTGAACACTGAAGCTTTCTTT. Protein product: CASSSPGLNTEAFF.

The chain is built from TRBV20-1 and TRBJ1-1, with 8 bases lining up with TRBD1. V lost 3 bases and J lost 1; bases outside the gene matches: 4. The CDR3 contains 14 residues. Germline CDR1 reads DFQATT; CDR2 reads SNEGSKA (reference sequence). As DNA, the CDR3 is TGCAGTGCTAGTACCGGGACAGGGAACACTGAAGCTTTCTTT. Its translation is CSASTGTGNTEAFF.

The chain recombines TRBV28 with TRBJ2-7, with 8 bases lining up with TRBD2. The V and J ends lost 5 bases and 0 bases, in that order; junction bases with no gene match: 6. CDR3 length equals 15 residues. CDR1 is MDHEN and CDR2 is SYDVKM in the germline V gene. CDR3 nucleotide sequence: TGTGCCAGCAGTATATCGGGGGGGAACTCCTACGAGCAGTACTTC. It specifies CASSISGGNSYEQYF.

The CDR3 DNA reads as TGTGCCAGCAGTCAAATGGGTAGCGGGAGGGTCGAGCAGTACTTC. Translating it yields CASSQMGSGRVEQYF. The chain has TRBV7-8 and TRBJ2-7; the match to TRBD2 covers 11 bases. This CDR3 is built from 15 residues. V lost 6 bases, J lost 6 bases, and 10 bases stayed unmatched. Per germline, CDR1 SGHVS and CDR2 FQNEAQ.

This rearrangement joins TRBV7-2 to TRBJ2-2, with TRBD2 matching over 8 bases. The V and J ends lost 5 bases and 1 base, in that order; junction bases with no gene match: 6. This CDR3 region has 16 residues. Germline-derived CDR1 and CDR2 are SGHTA and FQGNSA. CDR3 DNA sequence: TGTGCCAGCAGCCGTCGGGCGGGAGGGAACACCGGGGAGCTGTTTTTT. It specifies CASSRRAGGNTGELFF. The full variable domain, rest sourced from reference TRBV7-2 and TRBJ2-2, is GAGVSQSPSNKVTEKGKDVELRCDPISGHTALYWYRQSLGQGLEFLIYFQGNSAPDKSGLPSDRFSAERTGGSVSTLTIQRTQQEDSAVYLCASSRRAGGNTGELFFGEGSRLTVL.

The gene calls are TRBV5-4 and TRBJ2-3; TRBD2 matches 8 bases. The CDR3 has 14 amino acids. Germline V gene sequence: CDR1 SGHNT, CDR2 YYREEE (reference sequence). V gave up 5 bases and J gave up 8 bases; unmatched junction bases: 10. CDR3 coding DNA: TGTGCCAGCAGGTTTGCGGGAGGAACTACTACGCAGTATTTT. Amino acids: CASRFAGGTTTQYF.

There are a few counts of this clone. This chain joins TRBV19 and TRBJ2-7; 8 bases fit TRBD1. Germline lookup yields CDR1 LNHDA and CDR2 SQIVND (reference sequence). This CDR3 has 15 residues. The trim removed 3 bases at V and 0 bases at J, leaving 4 bases unmatched. DNA for the CDR3: TGTGCCAGTAGTATTCTCGGGACAGGCTCCTACGAGCAGTACTTC. As protein: CASSILGTGSYEQYF.

In the case of this clone: At one boundary the junction diverges from the germline segment, which might be a read error. The V call is TRBV12-3 or TRBV12-4, the J call TRBJ2-3; TRBD1 agrees at 10 bases. The CDR3 consists of 13 residues. This chain's CDR3 is CASSWDRGVVEGF. CDR3 coding DNA: TGTGCCAGCAGTTGGGACAGGGGAGTGGTAGAGGGTTTT.

This chain uses TRBV2 with TRBJ2-7, with a tentative D call TRBD1 (8 bases). CDR3 length: 15 amino acids. The germline CDR1 and CDR2 sequences are SNHLY and FYNNEI. Deletions cut 8 bases from V and 2 bases from J, with 19 bases between. The DNA of the CDR3 is TGTGCCAGCGGGAGGGTAGGGACAGGAGCCTACGAGCAGTACTTC. Translating gives CASGRVGTGAYEQYF.

This clone appeared once. V gene TRBV18 combines with J gene TRBJ1-2, with 7 bases that match TRBD1. Germline loops: CDR1 KGHSH, CDR2 LQKENI. The V gene end was trimmed by 3 bases and the J gene end by 4 bases; junction bases not matched to a gene: 5. The CDR3 runs 14 residues. The CDR3 protein is CASSPGTAAYGYTF. The CDR3 region has the DNA TGTGCCAGCTCACCCGGGACAGCGGCCTATGGCTACACCTTC.

V and J are TRBV6-2 or TRBV6-3 and TRBJ1-1; tentative D call: TRBD1 (6 bases). V gave up 2 bases and J gave up 7 bases, with 17 bases separating them. The CDR3 has 15 residues. CDR1 and CDR2 (germline): MNHEY, SVGEGT. The CDR3 DNA is TGTGCCAGCAGTTACCCGCGAGGACAGAGAGTTGAAGCTTTCTTT. It translates to CASSYPRGQRVEAFF.

The V gene is TRBV6-2 or TRBV6-3, the J gene TRBJ2-5, with TRBD2 matching 10 bases. This CDR3 comprises 17 residues. The J segment lost 5 bases and the V segment lost 2 bases, leaving 11 bases of the junction unmatched. Germline V gives CDR1 MNHEY, CDR2 SVGEGT. The CDR3 nucleotides are TGTGCCAGCAGTTACGGTATTTCTAGCGGGAGCCGGGAGACCCAGTACTTC. It is translated as CASSYGISSGSRETQYF.

This clone was counted between two and nine times. The V call is TRBV28, the J call TRBJ2-1, with 7 bases that match TRBD1. V was pared by 6 bases and J by 4 bases, with 0 bases of the junction left unmatched. Per the germline V gene, CDR1 is MDHEN and CDR2 is SYDVKM. The CDR3 contains 12 residues. The CDR3, as DNA: TGTGCCAGCAGGGGACAGTACAATGAGCAGTTCTTC. Translation: CASRGQYNEQFF.

The chain joins TRBV7-2 to TRBJ1-5, with D hard to call. In germline, CDR1 is SGHTA, CDR2 FQGNSA. The CDR3 sequence is 14 residues long. V gave up 5 bases and J gave up 1 base, with 9 bases separating them. In DNA form, the CDR3 reads TGTGCCAGCAGCCCCCACGAGAGCAATCAGCCCCAGCATTTT. Residues: CASSPHESNQPQHF.

This chain links TRBV2 with TRBJ1-1; no reliable D call. Germline assignment: CDR1 SNHLY and CDR2 FYNNEI. V was shortened by 7 bases and J by 1 base, with 7 bases between the two germline ends. The CDR3 loop spans 12 amino acids. CDR3 sequence reads: CASTRQNTEAFF. The DNA of the CDR3 is TGTGCCAGCACCCGACAGAACACTGAAGCTTTCTTT. The entire variable domain, with the rest obtained from reference TRBV2 and TRBJ1-1, is as follows: EPEVTQTPSHQVTQMGQEVILRCVPISNHLYFYWYRQILGQKVEFLVSFYNNEISEKSEIFDDQFSVERPDGSNFTLKIRSTKLEDSAMYFCASTRQNTEAFFGQGTRLTVV.